The sequence of this TCR beta chain was determined in a study of radiotherapy plus CTLA-4 blockade in lung cancer. Study-wide context: Among all patients, 18% showed objective responses, while roughly 30% had disease control. Regarding the study as a whole: Reports state that early shifts in blood T cell clones, with interferon-beta, best predicted response.

Enrolled patients, whose metastatic non-small-cell lung cancer was chemo-refractory, received focal radiation plus CTLA-4 blockade with ipilimumab. Assay: immunoSEQ multiplex PCR; the TCRdb copy retains only in-frame clones and omits some. The table has over 95,000 clones, about four fifths seen once. Remarks on this clone: Its target is unknown.

The specimen was peripheral blood, collected from a patient treated with radiotherapy plus ipilimumab. This sequence originates from a human donor with non-small cell lung cancer who had a partial response to radiotherapy plus ipilimumab. Some clones in this sample may be carry-over from other donors' samples.

The chain's CDR3 is CASSQVYERGGTDTQYF. CDR3 DNA: TGCGCCAGCAGCCAGGTATACGAGCGGGGGGGCACAGATACGCAGTATTTT. This chain links TRBV4-3 with TRBJ2-3; 9 positions agree with TRBD2. This CDR3 is built from 17 residues. The germline V gene encodes CDR1 LGHNA and CDR2 YSLEER. V shed 3 bases and J 1 base; nucleotides not matched to a gene: 8.